The entry that follows covers one TCR beta chain sequence. This entry comes from a study of control samples from healthy donors and cancer patients. Clones were sequenced by immunoSEQ multiplex PCR, and TCRdb holds only the in-frame ones, with some missing. The repertoire has 100,000 or so clones, about 90% of them found once; the top ten carry 18%. V shed 4 bases and J shed 7 bases, with 19 bases lying between them. The CDR3 is 14 amino acids. CDR1 is SQVTM, CDR2 ANQGSEA, per germline. Sequencing was carried out using blood. The sequence was obtained from a woman aged 45 to 65 in good health. The chain has TRBV29-1 and TRBJ1-2, with D perhaps matching TRBD1 (6 bases). The CDR3 loop reads CSVGSVTGTSGYTF. Written as DNA, the CDR3 is TGCAGCGTTGGTTCAGTAACCGGGACAAGTGGCTACACCTTC.